The next 5 T cell receptor beta chains were all read from a single sample in a study of blood T cell repertoires in COVID-19. Some clones are missing from TCRdb's copy, which holds only in-frame ones; the method was immunoSEQ multiplex PCR. The table has hundreds of thousands of clones, around 90% seen once. What was sequenced was peripheral blood. The receptors were gathered from a man between 18 and 35 years old with COVID-19, enrolled during active disease.

This chain uses TRBV9 with TRBJ1-3; D call uncertain. Between the trimmed V and J ends, which lost 0 bases and 2 bases, there was a span of 9 bases. CDR1 and CDR2 (germline): SGDLS, YYNGEE. This CDR3 contains 15 residues. The CDR3 here is CASSVDYGTGNTIYF. The CDR3 nucleotides read TGTGCCAGCAGCGTAGATTACGGGACTGGAAACACCATATATTTT.

The chain recombines TRBV6-5 with TRBJ2-3, with no clear D. There are 15 residues in the CDR3. Germline CDR1 reads MNHEY; CDR2 reads SVGAGI. Trimming took 0 bases from V and 2 from J, leaving 9 bases between them. Here the CDR3 reads CASSYSWRSTDTQYF. For the CDR3, the DNA is TGTGCCAGCAGTTACTCCTGGCGGTCCACAGATACGCAGTATTTT.

This clone showed up just once. The J gene is TRBJ2-3, the V gene TRBV7-9, with D possibly matching TRBD2 (5 bases). The germline gives CDR1 SEHNR, CDR2 FQNEAQ (reference sequence). This CDR3 has 15 residues. Trimming left V 5 bases short and J 0 bases short, with 12 bases between. CDR3 sequence (DNA): TGTGCCAGCAGCCACGCGGGCGTTAGCACAGATACGCAGTATTTT. Translating it yields CASSHAGVSTDTQYF.

The J gene is TRBJ1-4, the V gene TRBV6-6; 8 nucleotides agree with TRBD1. Germline-derived CDR1 and CDR2 are MNHNY and SVGAGI (reference sequence). Trimming removed 5 bases from V and 8 bases from J; junction bases left unmatched: 10. The CDR3 is made up of 15 amino acids. Here the CDR3 reads CASSKPDRVEEKLFF. CDR3 bases: TGTGCCAGCAGTAAGCCGGACAGGGTGGAAGAAAAACTGTTTTTT.

V gene TRBV18 combines with J gene TRBJ2-7, with TRBD1 as a possible D gene (6 bases). The CDR3 contains 13 residues. The germline V and J ends were trimmed by 3 bases and 2 bases, with 8 bases remaining between them. Germline CDR1 is KGHSH and CDR2 is LQKENI. CDR3 in amino acids: CASSPDSTYEQYF. The CDR3 DNA sequence: TGTGCCAGCTCACCGGACAGCACCTACGAGCAGTACTTC.